The 25 T cell receptor beta chains given below trace back to one sample, sequenced in a study of blood T cell repertoires in COVID-19. Produced via immunoSEQ multiplex PCR; TCRdb's table is partial and in-frame only. This sample carries approximately 260,000 clones, approximately 90% of them seen once, and the ten largest clones take about 4%. Material for sequencing was peripheral blood. These receptors came from a man aged 18 to 29 with active or convalescent COVID-19.

The CDR3 spells CASGQDIGTGSNYGYTF. Written as DNA, the CDR3 is TGTGCTAGTGGTCAGGACATAGGGACAGGTTCCAACTATGGCTACACCTTC. This chain uses TRBV12-5 with TRBJ1-2; 8 bases line up with TRBD1. Germline-derived CDR1 and CDR2 are LGHNT and FRNRAP. The CDR3 loop spans 17 amino acids. V was clipped by 5 bases and J by 2 bases; unmatched bases: 13.

For the CDR3, the DNA is TGCGCCAGCAGCCAAGGGCTAGCGGGAGAGGCCTACGAGCAGTACTTC. Protein product: CASSQGLAGEAYEQYF. The genes are TRBV4-3 and TRBJ2-7; 10 bases agree with TRBD2. Germline V gene data show CDR1 as LGHNA and CDR2 as YSLEER. With 1 base clipped from V and 2 bases from J, the junction kept 5 bases outside the gene matches. This CDR3 is 16 amino acids long.

This chain links TRBV29-1 with TRBJ2-7; TRBD2 is a possible D gene (6 bases). Germline V CDR1 and CDR2: SQVTM, ANQGSEA. V was cut by 1 base and J by 5 bases, with 9 bases left in between. This CDR3 is 12 amino acids long. In nucleotides, the CDR3 is TGCAGCGTTGAAGGGGGGGTCCACGAGCAGTACTTC. This sequence encodes CSVEGGVHEQYF.

Worth noting for this clone: The junction and the germline gene differ at one end; a read error may be behind it. The CDR3 sequence is CASREGVVNEQFF. CDR3 DNA: TGTGCCAGCAGAGAAGGCGTGGTCAATGAGCAGTTCTTC. The genes are TRBV2 and TRBJ2-1; no reliable D call. This CDR3 has 13 amino acids. In germline, CDR1 is SNHLY, CDR2 FYNNEI.

The chain uses TRBV7-6 and TRBJ2-7; D may be TRBD1 (5 bases). Trimming took 7 bases from V and 5 from J, leaving 15 bases between them. CDR1 and CDR2 from the germline V gene are SGHVS and FNYEAQ. The CDR3 extends over 13 amino acids. The CDR3, as DNA: TGTGCCAGCACCAGACTCCCAGGGAACGAGCAGTACTTC. Amino acid sequence: CASTRLPGNEQYF. The whole variable domain, remainder taken from reference TRBV7-6 and TRBJ2-7, is GAGVSQSPRYKVTKRGQDVALRCDPISGHVSLYWYRQALGQGPEFLTYFNYEAQQDKSGLPNDRFSAERPEGSISTLTIQRTEQRDSAMYRCASTRLPGNEQYFGPGTRLTVT.

The genes are TRBV30 and TRBJ1-1; 7 nucleotides align to TRBD1. The CDR3 is 13 residues long. The germline CDR1 and CDR2 sequences are GTSNPN and SVGIG (reference sequence). J was trimmed by 7 bases and V by 0 bases; bases with no gene match: 5. The CDR3 bases are TGTGCCTGGAGTGTACAGGGACAGAGTGAAGCTTTCTTT. Protein: CAWSVQGQSEAFF. Full variable domain (missing parts from reference TRBV30 and TRBJ1-1): SQTIHQWPATLVQPVGSPLSLECTVEGTSNPNLYWYRQAAGRGLQLLFYSVGIGQISSEVPQNLSASRPQDRQFILSSKKLLLSDSGFYLCAWSVQGQSEAFFGQGTRLTVV.

This chain joins TRBV28 and TRBJ2-2, with a possible D match to TRBD2 (6 bases). Germline V gene data show CDR1 as MDHEN and CDR2 as SYDVKM. The CDR3 is 16 residues long. V was pared by 6 bases and J by 6 bases, with 20 bases between. The CDR3 nucleotides read TGTGCCAGCAGCCCCCGACTGGGCGGGGTAGCCGGGGAGCTGTTTTTT. Its protein product is CASSPRLGGVAGELFF.

This sequence joins TRBV19 and TRBJ1-1, with 7 nucleotides matching TRBD1. Trimming removed 4 bases from V and 7 bases from J; junction bases left unmatched: 9. The germline CDR1 and CDR2 sequences are LNHDA and SQIVND (reference sequence). This CDR3 region has 14 residues. The CDR3 DNA sequence: TGTGCCAGTAGTACGACAGGGCGAAGTGGTGAAGCTTTCTTT. The encoded protein is CASSTTGRSGEAFF.

This chain uses TRBV27 with TRBJ2-5; TRBD1 matches at 7 bases. Germline CDR1 and CDR2: MNHEY and SMNVEV (reference sequence). Losses at the gene ends were 5 bases for V and 4 bases for J; bases not matched to a gene: 7. This CDR3 has 14 residues. CDR3 sequence reads: CASSRRTGLETQYF. In DNA, the CDR3 is TGTGCCAGCAGTCGCCGGACAGGTCTAGAGACCCAGTACTTC.

The J gene is TRBJ1-2, the V gene TRBV2; 10 positions match TRBD1. This CDR3 comprises 13 residues. CDR1 is SNHLY, CDR2 FYNNEI, per germline. Trimming cost V 6 bases and J 5 bases; bases outside gene matches: 3. CDR3 in amino acids: CASRTGGEYGYTF. In DNA form, the CDR3 reads TGTGCCAGCAGGACAGGGGGCGAGTATGGCTACACCTTC.

This clone has only one observation. The rearrangement joins TRBV19 to TRBJ1-1; 7 bases line up with TRBD1. The V gene's germline CDR1 is LNHDA and CDR2 SQIVND (reference sequence). This CDR3 has 16 residues. V dropped 7 bases and J dropped 2; count of bases not matched to a gene: 13. The CDR3 is CASTRRDRLGNTEAFF. The CDR3, as DNA: TGTGCCAGTACTAGGCGGGACAGACTAGGAAACACTGAAGCTTTCTTT.

V gene TRBV5-1 combines with J gene TRBJ2-5; 9 nucleotides agree with TRBD2. V was clipped by 4 bases and J by 5 bases; unmatched bases: 9. CDR1 and CDR2 from the germline V gene are SGHRS and YFSETQ. The CDR3 runs to 15 residues. CDR3 residues: CASSTAGGSEETQYF. CDR3 sequence (DNA): TGCGCCAGCAGCACCGCGGGGGGGAGTGAGGAGACCCAGTACTTC.

The chain uses TRBV19 and TRBJ1-5, with 8 bases identical to TRBD1. The V and J ends lost 4 bases and 7 bases, in that order; junction bases with no gene match: 9. Germline assignment: CDR1 LNHDA and CDR2 SQIVND (reference sequence). There are 15 residues in the CDR3. The DNA of the CDR3 is TGTGCCAGTAGTACAGGACAGGGCAGGGGACAGCCCCAGCATTTT. Translating it yields CASSTGQGRGQPQHF.

This rearrangement joins TRBV10-3 to TRBJ1-1, with D uncertain. Germline V gene lookup returns CDR1 ENHRY and CDR2 SYGVKD. This CDR3 is 13 amino acids long. V was shortened by 6 bases and J by 1 base, with 9 bases between the two germline ends. CDR3 sequence (DNA): TGTGCCATCAGCGTCAGGCCGAACACTGAAGCTTTCTTT. Its translation is CAISVRPNTEAFF.

V gene TRBV7-9 combines with J gene TRBJ2-7; D is unclear. The V end lost 6 bases, the J end lost 3 bases, and 9 bases lay between the germline ends. This CDR3 spans 12 amino acids. Germline CDR1 SEHNR, CDR2 FQNEAQ (reference sequence). The CDR3 sequence is CASSDKFYEQYF. The CDR3 bases are TGTGCCAGCAGTGACAAGTTCTACGAGCAGTACTTC.

The chain carries TRBV5-4 and TRBJ1-1, with D possibly matching TRBD1 (6 bases). Germline CDR1 and CDR2: SGHNT and YYREEE (reference sequence). This CDR3 has 14 residues. V lost 2 bases and J 11 bases, leaving 19 bases between the germline ends. CDR3 DNA sequence: TGTGCCAGCAGCTTTTGGGCGGGGGCGGAGGTTGCTTTCTTT. It encodes CASSFWAGAEVAFF.

The chain's CDR3 is CASRPRQDGQPQHF. Written as DNA, the CDR3 is TGTGCCAGCAGACCCCGACAGGATGGTCAGCCCCAGCATTTT. The J gene is TRBJ1-5, the V gene TRBV6-5, with D tentatively TRBD1 (6 bases). The germline V and J ends were trimmed by 6 bases and 6 bases, with 15 bases remaining between them. Germline CDR1 is MNHEY and CDR2 is SVGAGI. The CDR3 contains 14 residues.

This clone was picked up one time. The rearrangement links TRBV28 to TRBJ2-7, with 9 bases matching TRBD1. CDR3 size: 14 residues. Germline V lookup: CDR1 MDHEN, CDR2 SYDVKM. V shed 5 bases, J shed 4 bases, and the junction held 6 bases outside the gene matches. DNA for the CDR3: TGTGCCAGCAGTGGGACGACAGGGGGGTACGAGCAGTACTTC. Its protein product is CASSGTTGGYEQYF.

The chain links TRBV6-5 to TRBJ1-6; D may be TRBD1 (6 bases). The germline CDR1 and CDR2 sequences are MNHEY and SVGAGI. V gave up 4 bases and J gave up 7 bases, with 14 bases separating them. This CDR3 has 15 residues. CDR3 sequence reads: CASSSTRGQNSPLHF. DNA for the CDR3: TGTGCCAGCAGTTCTACTCGGGGACAAAATTCACCCCTCCACTTT.

This chain links TRBV11-2 with TRBJ1-5; 10 bases are a match to TRBD1. The CDR3 has 14 residues. From germline, CDR1 is SGHAT and CDR2 FQNNGV. V lost 3 bases to trimming and J lost 10 bases; unmatched junction nucleotides: 6. DNA for the CDR3: TGTGCCAGCAGCTTCGGGACAGGGGCAAGTCCCCAGCATTTT. It codes for CASSFGTGASPQHF.

The chain employs TRBV6-4 and TRBJ2-3; 10 bases line up with TRBD2. The V gene's germline CDR1 is MRHNA and CDR2 SNTAGT. The CDR3 is made up of 15 amino acids. V lost 3 bases to trimming and J lost 6 bases; unmatched junction nucleotides: 6. CDR3 residues: CASSEAGGAGDTQYF. The CDR3 DNA sequence: TGTGCCAGCAGTGAAGCGGGAGGGGCTGGGGATACGCAGTATTTT.

This chain uses TRBV19 with TRBJ1-2; 9 nucleotides agree with TRBD1. Germline assignment: CDR1 LNHDA and CDR2 SQIVND (reference sequence). The CDR3 spans 19 residues. Trimming removed 4 bases from V and 4 bases from J; junction bases left unmatched: 19. The CDR3 loop is CASSRTPGTGYHLSYGYTF. The CDR3 bases are TGTGCCAGTAGTAGAACCCCCGGGACAGGGTACCATCTATCCTATGGCTACACCTTC.

The CDR3 loop reads CASSFMSAGELFF. The CDR3 DNA sequence: TGTGCCAGCAGCTTTATGAGCGCCGGGGAGCTGTTTTTT. J is TRBJ2-2 and V is TRBV11-2, with D hard to call. Germline values: CDR1 SGHAT, CDR2 FQNNGV. Trimming cost V 3 bases and J 6 bases, with 8 bases left between them. CDR3 length equals 13 residues.

This rearrangement joins TRBV2 to TRBJ1-5; no reliable D call. CDR3 size: 15 residues. Germline V CDR1 and CDR2: SNHLY, FYNNEI. V lost 0 bases and J lost 2, with 8 bases in between. CDR3 residues: CASSEALGGNQPQHF. The CDR3, as DNA: TGTGCCAGCAGTGAAGCCCTAGGAGGCAATCAGCCCCAGCATTTT.

The chain combines TRBV9 with TRBJ2-1; TRBD2 matches 15 bases. The germline V gene encodes CDR1 SGDLS and CDR2 YYNGEE. J gave up 2 bases and V 2 bases, and 2 bases lay outside the gene matches. The CDR3 spans 17 residues. This CDR3 reads CASSVWTSGGAYNEQFF. In nucleotides, the CDR3 is TGTGCCAGCAGCGTTTGGACTAGCGGGGGGGCCTACAATGAGCAGTTCTTC. Supplemented by reference TRBV9 and TRBJ2-1, the full variable domain reads DSGVTQTPKHLITATGQRVTLRCSPRSGDLSVYWYQQSLDQGLQFLIQYYNGEERAKGNILERFSAQQFPDLHSELNLSSLELGDSALYFCASSVWTSGGAYNEQFFGPGTRLTVL.